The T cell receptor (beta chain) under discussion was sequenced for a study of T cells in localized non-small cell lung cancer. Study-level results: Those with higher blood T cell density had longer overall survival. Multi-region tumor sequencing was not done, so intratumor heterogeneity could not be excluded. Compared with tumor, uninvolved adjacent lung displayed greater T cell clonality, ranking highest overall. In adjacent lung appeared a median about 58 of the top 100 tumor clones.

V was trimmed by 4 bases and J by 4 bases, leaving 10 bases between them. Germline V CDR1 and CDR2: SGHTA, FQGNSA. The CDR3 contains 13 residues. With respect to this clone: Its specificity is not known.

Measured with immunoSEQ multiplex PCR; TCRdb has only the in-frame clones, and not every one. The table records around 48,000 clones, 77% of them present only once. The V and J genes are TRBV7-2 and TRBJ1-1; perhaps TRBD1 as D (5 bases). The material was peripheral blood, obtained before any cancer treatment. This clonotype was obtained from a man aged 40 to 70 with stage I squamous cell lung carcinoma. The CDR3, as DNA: TGTGCCAGCAGCTCCTCGAGGGGCACTGAAGCTTTCTTT. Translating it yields CASSSSRGTEAFF.